One sample yielded the 17 T cell receptor beta chains listed below, sequenced in a study of blood T cell repertoires in COVID-19 (dated by TCRdb to 2019 to 2021). Library creation used the immunoSEQ multiplex PCR assay. What TCRdb holds here is the immuneACCESS table cut down to in-frame rearrangements. Part of the clones is not present; checked against another copy, under half of the missing clones reflect an unresolved V gene, and the others are unexplained. This sample holds roughly 240,000 clones; roughly 85% were observed only once. Approximately 5.1% of the sample is in the top ten clones. Sequenced: peripheral blood. The receptors come from a man aged 45 to 65 with COVID-19, enrolled during active disease.

The gene calls are TRBV6-1 and TRBJ2-5, with 12 bases identical to TRBD2. Germline V gene sequence: CDR1 MNHNS, CDR2 SASEGT. Trimming took 2 bases from V and 5 from J; bases not matched to a gene: 9. The CDR3 runs 17 residues. CDR3 coding DNA: TGTGCCAGCAGTGAAAGGGGCCTAGCGGGGGGGCTCGAGACCCAGTACTTC. As protein: CASSERGLAGGLETQYF.

The V call is TRBV2, the J call TRBJ2-2, with D tentatively TRBD1 (6 bases). The CDR3 totals 13 residues. Trimming took off 4 bases at V and 6 bases at J, with 9 bases between the two ends. Germline-derived CDR1 and CDR2 are SNHLY and FYNNEI. The CDR3 loop reads CASSGQAAGELFF. In DNA form, the CDR3 reads TGTGCCAGCAGTGGACAGGCGGCCGGGGAGCTGTTTTTT.

V usage is TRBV30 and J usage is TRBJ1-2, with D perhaps matching TRBD1 (5 bases). The germline CDR1 and CDR2 sequences are GTSNPN and SVGIG (reference sequence). Deletions cut 0 bases from V and 8 bases from J, with 13 bases between. This CDR3 spans 13 amino acids. CDR3 residues: CAWSVQAGLGYTF. The CDR3 coding sequence is TGTGCCTGGAGTGTACAGGCAGGGTTGGGCTACACCTTC.

The rearrangement joins TRBV5-8 to TRBJ2-2, with 9 bases fitting TRBD1. The V gene end was trimmed by 4 bases and the J gene end by 3 bases; junction bases not matched to a gene: 7. Germline values: CDR1 SGHTS, CDR2 YDEGEE. The CDR3 covers 16 residues. The CDR3 reads CASSRGDRVDTGELFF. Here the CDR3 DNA reads TGTGCCAGCAGCCGAGGGGACAGGGTCGACACCGGGGAGCTGTTTTTT.

CDR3 in amino acids: CSVEHQGQGYGYTF. DNA for the CDR3: TGCAGCGTTGAACACCAAGGGCAGGGATATGGCTACACCTTC. The chain is built from TRBV29-1 and TRBJ1-2, with D tentatively TRBD1 (5 bases). Germline V gene data show CDR1 as SQVTM and CDR2 as ANQGSEA. The CDR3 loop spans 14 amino acids. The ends were cut back, 2 bases at V and 5 bases at J, with 15 bases in the middle.

This rearrangement joins TRBV4-3 to TRBJ1-1, with D possibly being TRBD1 (5 bases). The V end lost 0 bases, the J end lost 1 base, and 9 bases lay between the germline ends. This CDR3 is built from 15 residues. Germline V gene sequence: CDR1 LGHNA, CDR2 YSLEER. CDR3 sequence reads: CASSQDGAGNTEAFF. In nucleotides, the CDR3 is TGCGCCAGCAGCCAAGATGGGGCAGGGAACACTGAAGCTTTCTTT.

The chain combines TRBV7-2 with TRBJ2-3, with a weak D call TRBD2 (6 bases). The CDR3 extends over 17 amino acids. CDR1 and CDR2 from the germline V gene are SGHTA and FQGNSA. V dropped 0 bases and J dropped 6 bases, with 19 bases sitting between them. The CDR3 spells CASSLAARGTTGDTQYF. The CDR3, as DNA: TGTGCCAGCAGCTTAGCAGCGCGGGGAACCACCGGGGATACGCAGTATTTT.

This rearrangement joins TRBV6-2 or TRBV6-3 to TRBJ2-1; the match to TRBD2 covers 8 bases. J gave up 10 bases and V 4 bases, and 6 bases lay outside the gene matches. The CDR3 runs to 13 residues. CDR1 is MNHEY and CDR2 is SVGEGT in the germline V gene. CDR3 in DNA: TGTGCCAGCAGTTGGGGGACTAGGAAAGAGCAGTTCTTC. Translating it yields CASSWGTRKEQFF.

V and J are TRBV5-1 and TRBJ2-7; 12 bases match TRBD2. V shed 3 bases and J 4 bases; nucleotides not matched to a gene: 14. Looked up from germline, CDR1 is SGHRS and CDR2 is YFSETQ. The CDR3 consists of 18 residues. The CDR3 DNA reads TGCGCCAGCAGCTCCACCTTGGGGTCTAGCGGGGGGGTGTACGAGCAGTACTTC. Protein product: CASSSTLGSSGGVYEQYF.

V gene TRBV10-2 combines with J gene TRBJ2-1; 7 nucleotides match TRBD1. This CDR3 comprises 14 residues. V dropped 7 bases and J dropped 0; count of bases not matched to a gene: 3. Germline assignment: CDR1 WSHSY and CDR2 SAAADI. CDR3 bases: TGCGCCAGCAAGGGACAGAGCTCCTACAATGAGCAGTTCTTC. This translates into CASKGQSSYNEQFF.

V is TRBV11-3 and J is TRBJ2-2; D is undetermined. The CDR3 has 13 amino acids. V was cut by 3 bases and J by 4 bases, with 6 bases left in between. Germline CDR1 is SGHNT and CDR2 is YENEEA. CDR3 nucleotides: TGTGCCAGCAGCTTTAGCCCCACCGGGGAGCTGTTTTTT. Its protein product is CASSFSPTGELFF.

V and J are TRBV28 and TRBJ2-4; 7 bases map to TRBD2. CDR3 length equals 15 residues. Germline CDR1 reads MDHEN; CDR2 reads SYDVKM. V trimming: 6 bases; J trimming: 3 bases; junction bases outside the gene matches: 8. This CDR3 is CASSNSGVDKNIQYF. The CDR3 DNA follows: TGTGCCAGCAGCAACAGCGGGGTGGACAAAAACATTCAGTACTTC.

The chain links TRBV4-2 to TRBJ2-1; 11 nucleotides agree with TRBD2. In germline, CDR1 is LGHNA, CDR2 YNFKEQ. V shed 0 bases and J 8 bases; nucleotides not matched to a gene: 9. This CDR3 is built from 17 residues. This CDR3 is CASSQDTLAGGPHEQFF. DNA for the CDR3: TGTGCCAGCAGCCAAGATACGTTAGCGGGGGGGCCTCATGAGCAGTTCTTC.

The chain couples TRBV11-2 to TRBJ2-7, with D possibly being TRBD1 (6 bases). Germline V gene lookup returns CDR1 SGHAT and CDR2 FQNNGV. V dropped 5 bases and J dropped 6 bases, with 11 bases sitting between them. The CDR3 runs 12 residues. The CDR3 reads CASSDGTPEQYF. CDR3 bases: TGTGCCAGCAGCGACGGGACACCCGAGCAGTACTTC.

The rearrangement joins TRBV5-1 to TRBJ2-7, with 7 bases fitting TRBD2. The germline V gene encodes CDR1 SGHRS and CDR2 YFSETQ. V shed 5 bases, J shed 3 bases, and the junction held 5 bases outside the gene matches. This CDR3 comprises 13 residues. The CDR3 nucleotides read TGCGCCAGCAGTAGGGACTACCTCTACGAGCAGTACTTC. This codes for CASSRDYLYEQYF.

V and J are TRBV6-5 and TRBJ2-1; 7 bases align to TRBD2. The V gene's germline CDR1 is MNHEY and CDR2 SVGAGI. This CDR3 comprises 15 residues. J was trimmed by 9 bases and V by 0 bases; bases with no gene match: 8. The CDR3 bases are TGTGCCAGCAGTTACTCCCGACTAGCATCGAGTGAGCAGTTCTTC. It specifies CASSYSRLASSEQFF.

The gene calls are TRBV11-2 and TRBJ2-7; 10 nucleotides line up with TRBD1. V gave up 5 bases and J gave up 5 bases; unmatched junction bases: 12. This CDR3 is built from 16 residues. From germline, CDR1 is SGHAT and CDR2 FQNNGV. The CDR3 loop reads CASSPRQGAVFHEQYF. CDR3 nucleotides: TGTGCCAGCAGCCCCCGACAGGGGGCGGTTTTTCACGAGCAGTACTTC.